This TCR beta chain was found in a study of T cell responses to AZD1222 COVID-19 vaccine. Sequenced by immunoSEQ multiplex PCR; TCRdb stores in-frame clones only, minus some. This table holds about 160,000 clones, about 90% found once. This material consisted of peripheral blood, taken on day 0 of AZD1222 vaccination. The TCR comes from an adult in good health.

CDR3 nucleotide sequence: TGTGCCAGCAGTCGACTCCGGACAGGGGATAATTCACCCCTCCACTTT. Translation gives CASSRLRTGDNSPLHF. V is TRBV6-2 or TRBV6-3 and J is TRBJ1-6; 9 bases are shared with TRBD1. V dropped 5 bases and J dropped 5; count of bases not matched to a gene: 7. Germline V gene lookup returns CDR1 MNHEY and CDR2 SVGEGT. The CDR3 is 16 amino acids.